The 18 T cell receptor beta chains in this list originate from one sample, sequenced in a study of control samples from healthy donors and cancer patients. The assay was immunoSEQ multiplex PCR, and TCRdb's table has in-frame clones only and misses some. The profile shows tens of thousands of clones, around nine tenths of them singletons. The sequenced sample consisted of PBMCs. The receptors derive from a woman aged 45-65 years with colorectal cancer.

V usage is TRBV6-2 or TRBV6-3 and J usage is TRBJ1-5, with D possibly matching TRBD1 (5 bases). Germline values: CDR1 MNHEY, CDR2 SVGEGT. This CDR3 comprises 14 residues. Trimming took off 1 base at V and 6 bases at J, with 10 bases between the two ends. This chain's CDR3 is CASSYLVGGQPQHF. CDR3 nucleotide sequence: TGTGCCAGCAGTTACTTGGTGGGGGGTCAGCCCCAGCATTTT.

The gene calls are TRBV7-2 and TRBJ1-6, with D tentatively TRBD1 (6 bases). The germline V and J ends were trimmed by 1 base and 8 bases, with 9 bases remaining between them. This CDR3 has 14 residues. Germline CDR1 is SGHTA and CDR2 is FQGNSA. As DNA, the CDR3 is TGTGCCAGCAGCTTAGAGGGGGGTGATTCACCCCTCCACTTT. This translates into CASSLEGGDSPLHF.

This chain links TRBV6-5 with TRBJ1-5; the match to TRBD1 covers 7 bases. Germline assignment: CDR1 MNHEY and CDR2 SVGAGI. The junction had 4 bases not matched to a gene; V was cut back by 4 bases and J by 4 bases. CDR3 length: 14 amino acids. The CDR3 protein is CASSSGQTNQPQHF. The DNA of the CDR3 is TGTGCCAGCAGTTCGGGACAGACAAATCAGCCCCAGCATTTT.

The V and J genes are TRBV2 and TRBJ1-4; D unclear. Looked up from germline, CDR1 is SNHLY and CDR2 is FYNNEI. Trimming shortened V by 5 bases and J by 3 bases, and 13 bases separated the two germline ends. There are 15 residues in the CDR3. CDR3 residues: CASSQPVGANEKLFF. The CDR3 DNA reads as TGTGCCAGCAGTCAACCGGTCGGGGCTAATGAAAAACTGTTTTTT.

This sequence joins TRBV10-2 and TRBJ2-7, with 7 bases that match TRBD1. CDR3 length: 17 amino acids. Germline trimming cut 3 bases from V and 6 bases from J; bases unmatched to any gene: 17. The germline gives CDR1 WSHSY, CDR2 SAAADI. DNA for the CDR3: TGCGCCAGCAGTGAAGACCGAGACAGGGTTATGAGGGGCGAGCAGTACGTC. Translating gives CASSEDRDRVMRGEQYV.

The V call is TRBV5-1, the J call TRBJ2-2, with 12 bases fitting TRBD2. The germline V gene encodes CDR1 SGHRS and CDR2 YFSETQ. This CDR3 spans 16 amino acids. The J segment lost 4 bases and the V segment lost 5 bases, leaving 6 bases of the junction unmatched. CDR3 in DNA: TGCGCCAGCAGATTCGGGACTAGCGGGTTCACCGGGGAGCTGTTTTTT. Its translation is CASRFGTSGFTGELFF.

CDR3 loop: CASSASGVGQPQHF. For the CDR3, the DNA is TGTGCCAGCAGTGCCTCAGGGGTTGGTCAGCCCCAGCATTTT. This sequence joins TRBV6-4 and TRBJ1-5, with D maybe TRBD1 (6 bases). The ends were cut back, 4 bases at V and 6 bases at J, with 13 bases in the middle. The germline V gene has CDR1 MRHNA and CDR2 SNTAGT. CDR3 length: 14 amino acids.

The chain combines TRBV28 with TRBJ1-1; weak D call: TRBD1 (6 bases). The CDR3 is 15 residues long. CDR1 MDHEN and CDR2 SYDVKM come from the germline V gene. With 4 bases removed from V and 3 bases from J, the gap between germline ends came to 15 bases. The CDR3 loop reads CASSSGGAGDTEAFF. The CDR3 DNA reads TGTGCCAGCAGTTCCGGGGGCGCCGGGGACACTGAAGCTTTCTTT.

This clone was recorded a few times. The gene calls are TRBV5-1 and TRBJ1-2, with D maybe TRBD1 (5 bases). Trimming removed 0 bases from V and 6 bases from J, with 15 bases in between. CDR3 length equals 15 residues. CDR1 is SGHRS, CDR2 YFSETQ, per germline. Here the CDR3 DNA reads TGCGCCAGCAGCTTGGGCATACAGGCTCTTCATGGCTACACCTTC. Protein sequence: CASSLGIQALHGYTF.

CDR3 nucleotides: TGCGCCAGCAGCCAAGAGGCCCTGGGACGGGCCCAACTTGAAGCTTTCTTT. This codes for CASSQEALGRAQLEAFF. The chain links TRBV4-3 to TRBJ1-1; a weak D match, TRBD1 (5 bases). V was trimmed by 0 bases and J by 7 bases, leaving 21 bases between them. CDR1 and CDR2 (germline): LGHNA, YSLEER. CDR3 length equals 17 residues.

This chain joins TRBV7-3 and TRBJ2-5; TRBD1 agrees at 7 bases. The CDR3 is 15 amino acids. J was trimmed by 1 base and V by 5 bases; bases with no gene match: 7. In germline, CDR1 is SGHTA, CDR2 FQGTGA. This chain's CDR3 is CASSPQRGPQETQYF. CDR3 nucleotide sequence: TGTGCCAGCAGCCCCCAGAGGGGGCCCCAAGAGACCCAGTACTTC.

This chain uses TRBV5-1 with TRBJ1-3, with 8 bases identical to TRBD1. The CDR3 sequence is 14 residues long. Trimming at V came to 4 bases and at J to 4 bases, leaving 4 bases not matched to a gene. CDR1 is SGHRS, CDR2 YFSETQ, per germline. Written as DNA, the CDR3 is TGCGCCAGCAGCGGACAGGGTCCCGGAAACACCATATATTTT. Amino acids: CASSGQGPGNTIYF.

In DNA form, the CDR3 reads TGTGCCAGCTCACCACCCCGGGGGGCCACCTACAATGAGCAGTTCTTC. Amino acid sequence: CASSPPRGATYNEQFF. The V call is TRBV18, the J call TRBJ2-1; TRBD2 might be the D (7 bases). The CDR3 runs to 16 residues. Germline loops: CDR1 KGHSH, CDR2 LQKENI. V was pared by 0 bases and J by 2 bases, with 11 bases between.

Here the CDR3 DNA reads TGTGCCAGCAGTTTAACAACAGGGGTCTATGGCTACACCTTC. This encodes CASSLTTGVYGYTF. The V call is TRBV7-2, the J call TRBJ1-2, with 7 nucleotides matching TRBD1. The CDR3 consists of 14 residues. The V gene end was trimmed by 6 bases and the J gene end by 4 bases; junction bases not matched to a gene: 8. Germline loops: CDR1 SGHTA, CDR2 FQGNSA.

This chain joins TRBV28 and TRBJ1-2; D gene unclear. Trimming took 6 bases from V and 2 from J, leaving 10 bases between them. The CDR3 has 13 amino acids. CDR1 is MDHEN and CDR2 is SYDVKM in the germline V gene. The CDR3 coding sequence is TGTGCCAGCAGCTTAGAAAAGAACTATGGCTACACCTTC. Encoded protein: CASSLEKNYGYTF.

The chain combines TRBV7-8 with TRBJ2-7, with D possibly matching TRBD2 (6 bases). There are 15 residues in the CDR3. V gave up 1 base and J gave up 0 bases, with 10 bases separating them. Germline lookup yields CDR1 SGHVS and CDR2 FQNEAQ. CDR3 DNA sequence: TGTGCCAGCAGCTTAGGTGGGGACTCCTCCTACGAGCAGTACGTC. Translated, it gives CASSLGGDSSYEQYV.

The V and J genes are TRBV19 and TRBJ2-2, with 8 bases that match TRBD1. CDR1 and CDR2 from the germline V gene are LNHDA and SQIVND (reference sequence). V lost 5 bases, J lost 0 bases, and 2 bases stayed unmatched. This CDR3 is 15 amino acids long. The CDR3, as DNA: TGTGCCAGTAGTGTGGGACAGGCGAACACCGGGGAGCTGTTTTTT. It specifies CASSVGQANTGELFF.

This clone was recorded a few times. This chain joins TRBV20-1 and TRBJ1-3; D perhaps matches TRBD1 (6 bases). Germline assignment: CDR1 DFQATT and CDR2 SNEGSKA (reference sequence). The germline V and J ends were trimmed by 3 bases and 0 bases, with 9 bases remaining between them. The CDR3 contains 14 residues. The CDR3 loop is CSASGQLSGNTIYF. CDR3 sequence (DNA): TGCAGTGCTAGTGGACAGCTCTCTGGAAACACCATATATTTT.